This TCR beta chain stems from a study of blood T cell repertoires in COVID-19 (TCRdb year 2020). With regard to the full study: The collaborator samples originated in the United States, Italy and Spain and spanned the acute and convalescent phases of COVID-19. The prospective study material was composed of cDNA or gDNA derived from T cells, B-cell-depleted T cells, or PBMCs. Deeply sampled blood TCRbeta repertoires from subjects exposed to, actively infected with, or recovered from COVID-19 were included in the dataset. A freely available public database, intended as a resource for researchers studying the immune response to SARS-CoV-2, is where the repertoires were released. The samples were drawn from two sources: the first 160 participants of the ongoing ImmuneRACE study, and fewer than 1,500 subjects contributed by 6 global collaborators. Sample metadata almost always included a de-identified subject ID, COVID-19 status, age in years and sex. HLA class I and class II types, where available, came from metadata supplied by the sample provider rather than from assay-based typing. Study-level results and caveats: The quantity of clinical and demographic metadata differed by source and by participant and was supplied without curation.

In the case of this clone: No antigen is known for it. No much larger clone exists at a distance of one base, and base qualities are not known.

TCRbeta CDR3 regions were amplified from genomic DNA using the immunoSEQ Assay, a bias-controlled multiplex PCR. On the authors' methods: The number of nucleated cells in each sample was estimated by amplification of reference gene primers within the assay. To quantify the absolute abundance of each unique TCRbeta CDR3 rearrangement, sequence reads were collapsed and filtered. For each sample, productive Simpson clonality was calculated by taking the square root of Simpson's diversity index across productive rearrangements. The clones in this table, taken by TCRdb from immuneACCESS, are in-frame only. Not every clone is retained; where verified, under half of the shortfall comes from an unresolved V gene, and the cause of the rest is unknown. D and trimming were read from the DNA, whereas the V and J calls and clone size are those reported in that table. The sample table shows about 65,000 clones, and 85% to 95% are seen once. Together, the top ten hold around 2.6% of the sample.

Collaborating institutions collected whole blood in K2EDTA tubes following their own protocols. For TCRbeta analysis, collaborators shipped samples as frozen whole blood, isolated PBMCs, or DNA extracted from either of those sample types. Relative to germline, V is missing 0 bases and J is missing 8 bases, with 3 bases of the junction outside any gene match. The CDR3 starts with the cysteine, ends with the phenylalanine, and has 14 residues. Solely the CDR3 DNA is kept, with 42 bases framed from the first base. As encoded in the germline V gene, CDR1 is SGHRS while CDR2 is YFSETQ. The V gene is TRBV5-1 and the J gene is TRBJ1-1; 11 bases in between match TRBD1. The clonotype originates from a man between 65 and 85 years old with active COVID-19. The sequenced material came from peripheral blood. The nucleotide sequence reads as follows: TGCGCCAGCAGCTTGGGGACAGGGGGCTCGGAAGCTTTCTTT. This yields the protein CASSLGTGGSEAFF. The full variable domain, completed from the reference TRBV5-1 and TRBJ1-1 proteins outside the CDR3, reads KAGVTQTPRYLIKTRGQQVTLSCSPISGHRSVSWYQQTPGQGLQFLFEYFSETQRNKGNFPGRFSGRQFSNSRSEMNVSTLELGDSALYLCASSLGTGGSEAFFGQGTRLTVV.